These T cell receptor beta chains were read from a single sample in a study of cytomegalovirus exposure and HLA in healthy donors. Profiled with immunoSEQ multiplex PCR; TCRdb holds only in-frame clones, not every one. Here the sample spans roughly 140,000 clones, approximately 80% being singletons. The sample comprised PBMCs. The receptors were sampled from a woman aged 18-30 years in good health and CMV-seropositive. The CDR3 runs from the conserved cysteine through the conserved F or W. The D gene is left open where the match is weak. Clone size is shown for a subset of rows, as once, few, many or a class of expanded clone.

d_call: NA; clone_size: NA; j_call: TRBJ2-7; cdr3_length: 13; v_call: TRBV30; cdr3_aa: CAWSAGGDYEQYF; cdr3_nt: TGTGCCTGGAGTGCTGGAGGTGACTACGAGCAGTACTTC
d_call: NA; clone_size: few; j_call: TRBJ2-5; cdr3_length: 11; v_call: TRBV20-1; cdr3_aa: CSASQGETQYF; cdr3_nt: TGCAGTGCTAGCCAGGGGGAGACCCAGTACTTC
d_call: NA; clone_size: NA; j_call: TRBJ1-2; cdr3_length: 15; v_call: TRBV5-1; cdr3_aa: CASSQDLGANYGYTF; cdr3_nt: TGCGCCAGCAGCCAGGATCTGGGGGCAAACTATGGCTACACCTTC
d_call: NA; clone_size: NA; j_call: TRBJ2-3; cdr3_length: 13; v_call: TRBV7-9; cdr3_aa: CASTRGSTDTQYF; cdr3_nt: TGTGCCAGCACCCGGGGAAGCACAGATACGCAGTATTTT
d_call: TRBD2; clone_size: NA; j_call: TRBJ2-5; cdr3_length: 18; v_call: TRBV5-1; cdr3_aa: CASSLGASGGAVEETQYF; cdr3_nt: TGCGCCAGCAGCTTGGGGGCTAGCGGGGGGGCAGTAGAAGAGACCCAGTACTTC
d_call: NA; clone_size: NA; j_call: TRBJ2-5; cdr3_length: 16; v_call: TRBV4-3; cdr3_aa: CASSQDGLASQETQYF; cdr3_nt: TGCGCCAGCAGCCAAGATGGGCTAGCGAGCCAAGAGACCCAGTACTTC
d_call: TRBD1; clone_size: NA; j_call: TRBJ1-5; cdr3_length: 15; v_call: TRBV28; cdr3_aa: CASSPPTGWNQPQHF; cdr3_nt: TGTGCCAGCAGTCCACCGACAGGGTGGAATCAGCCCCAGCATTTT
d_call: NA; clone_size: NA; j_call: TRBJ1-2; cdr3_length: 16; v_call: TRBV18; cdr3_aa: CASSHLGDTLGNDYTF; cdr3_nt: TGTGCCAGCTCCCACCTCGGGGACACTTTAGGAAATGACTACACCTTC
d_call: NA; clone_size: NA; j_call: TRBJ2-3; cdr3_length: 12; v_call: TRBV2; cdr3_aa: CATEARTDTQYF; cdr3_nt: TGTGCCACCGAGGCCAGAACAGATACGCAGTATTTT
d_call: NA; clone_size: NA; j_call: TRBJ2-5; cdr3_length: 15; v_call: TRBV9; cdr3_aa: CASSPSGGGLREQYF; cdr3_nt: TGTGCCAGCAGCCCCTCGGGGGGCGGCCTTCGGGAGCAGTACTTC
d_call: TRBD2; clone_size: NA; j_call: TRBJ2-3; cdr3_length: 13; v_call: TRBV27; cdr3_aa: CASTVAGVGTQYF; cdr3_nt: TGTGCCAGCACGGTAGCGGGGGTAGGTACGCAGTATTTT
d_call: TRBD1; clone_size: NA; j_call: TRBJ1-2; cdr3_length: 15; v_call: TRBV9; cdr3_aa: CASSPGGEGYYGYTF; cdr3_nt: TGTGCCAGCAGCCCAGGGGGCGAGGGATACTATGGCTACACCTTC
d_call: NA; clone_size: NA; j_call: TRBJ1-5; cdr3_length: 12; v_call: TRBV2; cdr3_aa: CAARREDQPQHF; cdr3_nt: TGTGCCGCAAGGAGGGAGGATCAGCCCCAGCATTTT
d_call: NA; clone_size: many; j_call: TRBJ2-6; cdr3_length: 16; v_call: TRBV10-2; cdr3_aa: CASSELGGSGANVLTF; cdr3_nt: TGCGCCAGCAGTGAGTTAGGGGGCTCTGGGGCCAACGTCCTGACTTTC
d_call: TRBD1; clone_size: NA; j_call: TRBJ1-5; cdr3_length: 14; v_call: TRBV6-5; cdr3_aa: CASSNRGNNQPQHF; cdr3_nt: TGTGCCAGCAGTAACAGGGGGAATAATCAGCCCCAGCATTTT
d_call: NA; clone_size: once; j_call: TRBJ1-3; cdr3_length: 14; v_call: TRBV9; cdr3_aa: CASSSDSSGNTIYF; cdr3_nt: TGTGCCAGCAGCAGTGATAGCTCTGGAAACACCATATATTTT
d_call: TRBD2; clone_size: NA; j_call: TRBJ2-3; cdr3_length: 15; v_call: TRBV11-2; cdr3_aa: CASSPRGLETDTQYF; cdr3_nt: TGTGCCAGCAGCCCACGGGGACTAGAGACAGATACGCAGTATTTT
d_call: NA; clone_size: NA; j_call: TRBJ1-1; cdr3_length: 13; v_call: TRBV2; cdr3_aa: CASNRQGITEAFF; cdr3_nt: TGTGCCAGCAATAGGCAGGGGATCACTGAAGCTTTCTTT
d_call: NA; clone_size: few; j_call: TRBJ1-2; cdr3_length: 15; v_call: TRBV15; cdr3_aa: CATSHMMRGHYGYTF; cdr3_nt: TGTGCCACCAGCCATATGATGCGCGGCCACTATGGCTACACCTTC
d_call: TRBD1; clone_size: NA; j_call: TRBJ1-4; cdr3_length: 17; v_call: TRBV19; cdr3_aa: CASSMALPGQRNEKLFF; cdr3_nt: TGTGCCAGTAGTATGGCCTTACCGGGACAGCGTAATGAAAAACTGTTTTTT
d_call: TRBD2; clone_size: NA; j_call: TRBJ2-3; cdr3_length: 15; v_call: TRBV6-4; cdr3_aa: CASSLLAGGTDTQYF; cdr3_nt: TGTGCCAGCAGTTTACTAGCGGGGGGCACAGATACGCAGTATTTT
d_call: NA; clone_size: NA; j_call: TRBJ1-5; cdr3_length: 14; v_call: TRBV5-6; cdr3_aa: CASSPWDGSQPQHF; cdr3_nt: TGTGCCAGCAGCCCCTGGGACGGGAGTCAGCCCCAGCATTTT
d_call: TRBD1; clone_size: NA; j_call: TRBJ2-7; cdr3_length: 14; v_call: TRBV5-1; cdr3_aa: CASSLGQGAYEQYF; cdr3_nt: TGCGCCAGCAGCTTGGGGCAGGGGGCTTACGAGCAGTACTTC
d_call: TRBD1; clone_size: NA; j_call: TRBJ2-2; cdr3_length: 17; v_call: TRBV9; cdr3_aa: CASRADRGVYGTGELFF; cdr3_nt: TGTGCCAGCAGAGCCGACAGGGGTGTGTATGGGACCGGGGAGCTGTTTTTT
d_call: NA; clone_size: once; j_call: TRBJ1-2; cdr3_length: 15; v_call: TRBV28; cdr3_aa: CASSSTGAGPYGYTF; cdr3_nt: TGTGCCAGCAGTTCCACAGGAGCCGGCCCCTATGGCTACACCTTC
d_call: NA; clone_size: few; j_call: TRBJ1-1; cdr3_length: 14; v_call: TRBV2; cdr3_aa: CASSEQGVGTEAFF; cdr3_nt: TGTGCCAGCAGTGAACAGGGCGTCGGCACTGAAGCTTTCTTT
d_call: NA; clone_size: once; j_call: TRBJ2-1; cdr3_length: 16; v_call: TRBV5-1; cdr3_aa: CASSLVVISSYNEQFF; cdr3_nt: TGCGCCAGCAGCTTGGTGGTTATCAGCTCCTACAATGAGCAGTTCTTC
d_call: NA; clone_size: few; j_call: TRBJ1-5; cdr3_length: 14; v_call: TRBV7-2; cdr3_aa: CASSLVEGGQPQHF; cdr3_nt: TGTGCCAGCAGCTTAGTGGAGGGCGGTCAGCCCCAGCATTTT
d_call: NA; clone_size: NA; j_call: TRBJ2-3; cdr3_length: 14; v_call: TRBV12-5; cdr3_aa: CASGLAAGKNTQYF; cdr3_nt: TGTGCTAGTGGTTTGGCCGCAGGGAAAAATACGCAGTATTTT
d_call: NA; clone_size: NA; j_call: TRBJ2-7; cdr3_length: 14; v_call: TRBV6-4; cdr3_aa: CASSSVAGSYEQYF; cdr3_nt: TGTGCCAGCAGTAGTGTCGCAGGGTCCTACGAGCAGTACTTC